This TCR beta chain comes out of a study of shared clonotypes between healthy human individuals. V lost 3 bases and J lost 10, with 10 bases in between. The CDR3 covers 13 residues. Germline CDR1 reads MNHNS; CDR2 reads SASEGT. Measured with immunoSEQ multiplex PCR; TCRdb has only the in-frame clones, and not every one. Counted here are 850,000 to 1,200,000 clones, approximately 76% occurring once; the ten biggest clones make up about 1.5%. The sequence derives from a man between 18 and 35 years old in good health. The V gene is TRBV6-1, the J gene TRBJ1-6, with D perhaps matching TRBD1 (6 bases). Sequenced input: memory CD4+ T cells sorted from blood. Regarding subset: CD45RA-negative fraction. The CDR3 DNA is TGTGCCAGCAGTGACAGGGGCCGGTCACCCCTCCACTTT. Amino acid sequence: CASSDRGRSPLHF.